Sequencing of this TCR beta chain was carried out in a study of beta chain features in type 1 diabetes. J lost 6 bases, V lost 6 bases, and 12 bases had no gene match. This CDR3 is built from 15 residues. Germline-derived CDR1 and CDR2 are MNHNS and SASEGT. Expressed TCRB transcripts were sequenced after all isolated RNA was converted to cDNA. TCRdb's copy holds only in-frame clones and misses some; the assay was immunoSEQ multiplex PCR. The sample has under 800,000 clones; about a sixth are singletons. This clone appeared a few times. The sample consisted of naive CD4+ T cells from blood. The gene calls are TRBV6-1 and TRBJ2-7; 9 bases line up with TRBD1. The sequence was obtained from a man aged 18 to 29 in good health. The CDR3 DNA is TGTGCCAGCAGACCCGAAGTACAGGGGGCTCGCGAGCAGTACTTC. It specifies CASRPEVQGAREQYF.